The TCR beta chain described here comes from a study of blood T cell repertoires in COVID-19. Study-wide context: Spain, Italy and the United States supplied samples that represented acute and convalescent COVID-19. The analysed material was cDNA or gDNA that came from T cells, B-cell-depleted T cells, or PBMCs.

This CDR3 has 14 residues. Germline CDR1 reads MNHEY; CDR2 reads SMNVEV (reference sequence). J was trimmed by 0 bases and V by 6 bases; bases with no gene match: 3. Sequenced by immunoSEQ multiplex PCR; TCRdb stores in-frame clones only, minus some. This table holds roughly 100,000 clones, about 92% found once. The specimen was peripheral blood. The rearrangement uses TRBV27 and TRBJ2-5; 8 bases fit TRBD1. The clonotype was recovered from a woman aged 80 or over in a cohort sampled during active COVID-19. The CDR3 protein is CASSHRGDQETQYF. DNA for the CDR3: TGTGCCAGCAGCCACAGGGGGGACCAAGAGACCCAGTACTTC.